Each of the 29 T cell receptor beta chains below was sequenced from the same sample in a study of blood T cell repertoires in COVID-19. Here immunoSEQ multiplex PCR was the method, and the copy in TCRdb shows in-frame clones only, minus some. The data hold roughly 120,000 clones, with about nine tenths observed a single time. Sequencing was performed on peripheral blood. These receptors were collected from a man aged 50-60 years with active COVID-19.

This chain connects TRBV9 to TRBJ2-3, with TRBD2 matching over 10 bases. The CDR3 loop spans 15 amino acids. Germline CDR1 and CDR2: SGDLS and YYNGEE. After removal of 4 bases from V and 5 bases from J, the junction contained 7 bases not matched to a gene. The DNA of the CDR3 is TGTGCCAGCAGCACAGCGGGGGGGCCTAGAGATACGCAGTATTTT. Its translation: CASSTAGGPRDTQYF.

This clone has just one count. This rearrangement joins TRBV11-2 to TRBJ2-7; D remains unclear. The germline gives CDR1 SGHAT, CDR2 FQNNGV. CDR3 length: 12 amino acids. The V end lost 7 bases, the J end lost 0 bases, and 7 bases lay between the germline ends. CDR3 sequence (DNA): TGTGCCAGCACCAACACCTCCTACGAGCAGTACTTC. It codes for CASTNTSYEQYF.

The chain is built from TRBV14 and TRBJ2-1, with no clear D. Germline V lookup: CDR1 SGHDN, CDR2 FVKESK. The CDR3 runs to 13 residues. The V end was cut by 1 base, the J end by 9 bases, with 10 bases between. CDR3 loop: CASSQGTRGEQFF. CDR3 sequence (DNA): TGTGCCAGCAGCCAAGGCACTCGCGGTGAGCAGTTCTTC.

This clone was counted once. The gene calls are TRBV7-6 and TRBJ1-3, with D perhaps matching TRBD1 (6 bases). Trimming removed 5 bases at V and 0 bases at J, with 20 bases between. CDR1 and CDR2 (germline): SGHVS, FNYEAQ. The CDR3 spans 18 residues. The CDR3 DNA sequence: TGTGCCAGCAGCGCGCCTCGGGACAAATCGCTCTCTGGAAACACCATATATTTT. It codes for CASSAPRDKSLSGNTIYF.

V is TRBV5-1 and J is TRBJ2-7; 7 nucleotides match TRBD2. Germline values: CDR1 SGHRS, CDR2 YFSETQ. The J segment lost 3 bases and the V segment lost 3 bases, leaving 30 bases of the junction unmatched. CDR3 length: 22 residues. CDR3 coding DNA: TGCGCCAGCAGCTCGGGGGGTGGTCTAGCGCGGGGTTATACGCTTCAATTCTACGAGCAGTACGTC. This gives the protein CASSSGGGLARGYTLQFYEQYV.

The CDR3 protein is CSASGQPNGYTF. In DNA form, the CDR3 reads TGCAGTGCGAGTGGACAGCCTAATGGCTACACCTTC. The J gene is TRBJ1-2, the V gene TRBV20-1; D may be TRBD1 (6 bases). V lost 6 bases, J lost 6 bases, and 14 bases lay in between. Germline V CDR1 and CDR2: DFQATT, SNEGSKA (reference sequence). The CDR3 consists of 12 residues.

This clone was detected only a few times. The J gene is TRBJ1-1, the V gene TRBV5-1, with TRBD1 identical over 7 bases. The trim removed 3 bases at V and 0 bases at J, leaving 8 bases unmatched. Germline CDR1 reads SGHRS; CDR2 reads YFSETQ. The CDR3 contains 16 residues. CDR3 sequence reads: CASSYGGQIMNTEAFF. The CDR3 nucleotides read TGCGCCAGCAGCTACGGGGGACAGATTATGAACACTGAAGCTTTCTTT.

The chain couples TRBV7-3 to TRBJ2-3; TRBD1 agrees at 8 bases. The CDR3 spans 15 residues. With 5 bases clipped from V and 3 bases from J, the junction kept 7 bases outside the gene matches. Germline-derived CDR1 and CDR2 are SGHTA and FQGTGA. CDR3 sequence reads: CASSLTGGKTDTQYF. CDR3 sequence (DNA): TGTGCCAGCAGCCTTACAGGGGGAAAGACAGATACGCAGTATTTT.

The rearrangement uses TRBV9 and TRBJ2-7; TRBD1 agrees at 7 bases. The CDR3 covers 15 residues. Per the germline V gene, CDR1 is SGDLS and CDR2 is YYNGEE. Trimming removed 1 base from V and 2 bases from J; junction bases left unmatched: 6. The CDR3 region has the DNA TGTGCCAGCAGCGTAAGTGGGACAGCGACCTACGAGCAGTACTTC. Translation gives CASSVSGTATYEQYF. The full variable domain, rest sourced from reference TRBV9 and TRBJ2-7, is DSGVTQTPKHLITATGQRVTLRCSPRSGDLSVYWYQQSLDQGLQFLIQYYNGEERAKGNILERFSAQQFPDLHSELNLSSLELGDSALYFCASSVSGTATYEQYFGPGTRLTVT.

This clone was observed a single time. V gene TRBV2 combines with J gene TRBJ1-5; 7 bases fit TRBD1. This CDR3 is 14 amino acids long. Germline assignment: CDR1 SNHLY and CDR2 FYNNEI. V was clipped by 6 bases and J by 6 bases; unmatched bases: 8. CDR3 in DNA: TGTGCCAGCAGCACACAGGGGTCTGGTCAGCCCCAGCATTTT. Amino acid sequence: CASSTQGSGQPQHF.

This clone occurred once. Other nucleotide sequences from this sample produce the same CDR3. CDR3 in amino acids: CASSLSGGGTGELFF. The CDR3 DNA follows: TGTGCCAGCAGCTTATCGGGGGGCGGCACCGGGGAGCTGTTTTTT. The chain couples TRBV7-3 to TRBJ2-2; D is perhaps TRBD2 (7 bases). The CDR3 contains 15 residues. Germline lookup yields CDR1 SGHTA and CDR2 FQGTGA. V lost 2 bases and J lost 4, with 11 bases in between.

V is TRBV3-1 (or the pseudogene TRBV3-2) and J is TRBJ2-6; tentatively, D is TRBD2 (6 bases). This CDR3 has 18 residues. Per germline, CDR1 LGHDT and CDR2 YNNKEL (reference sequence). The V gene lost 1 base and the J gene lost 0 bases, with 13 bases spanning the gap. Here the CDR3 reads CASSQVPGVFSGANVLTF. CDR3 bases: TGTGCCAGCAGCCAAGTTCCGGGGGTGTTCTCTGGGGCCAACGTCCTGACTTTC.

The chain has TRBV24-1 and TRBJ1-2, with a tentative D call TRBD1 (6 bases). Trimming stripped 1 base from V and 7 bases from J, with 12 bases between. The CDR3 runs 14 residues. In germline, CDR1 is KGHDR, CDR2 SFDVKD. CDR3 in amino acids: CATSDLRGAGGYTF. The CDR3 DNA reads as TGTGCCACCAGTGATTTACGGGGGGCCGGTGGCTACACCTTC.

The chain has TRBV5-1 and TRBJ1-1, with a weak D call TRBD1 (5 bases). V was pared by 4 bases and J by 0 bases, with 13 bases between. Germline V gives CDR1 SGHRS, CDR2 YFSETQ. This CDR3 is built from 15 residues. Here the CDR3 DNA reads TGCGCCAGCAGCCCTAAGACAGCTCTGAACACTGAAGCTTTCTTT. Amino acid sequence: CASSPKTALNTEAFF.

The chain has TRBV7-8 and TRBJ2-1; D perhaps matches TRBD2 (6 bases). Germline V gene lookup returns CDR1 SGHVS and CDR2 FQNEAQ. This CDR3 region has 16 residues. The V end was cut by 5 bases, the J end by 5 bases, with 19 bases between. CDR3 sequence reads: CASSPRRERADNEQFF. As DNA, the CDR3 is TGTGCCAGCAGCCCACGGAGGGAGCGGGCGGACAATGAGCAGTTCTTC.

This sequence joins TRBV9 and TRBJ2-5, with 9 nucleotides matching TRBD2. The CDR3 is made up of 17 amino acids. J lost 2 bases, V lost 0 bases, and 8 bases had no gene match. CDR1 is SGDLS and CDR2 is YYNGEE in the germline V gene. The CDR3 DNA is TGTGCCAGCAGCGTAGCTGCGACTAGCGGAATGCAAGAGACCCAGTACTTC. Translation gives CASSVAATSGMQETQYF.

J is TRBJ1-2 and V is TRBV3-1 (or the pseudogene TRBV3-2); D possibly corresponds to TRBD1 (6 bases). Germline V gives CDR1 LGHDT, CDR2 YNNKEL (reference sequence). The CDR3 extends over 14 amino acids. Trimming removed 1 base from V and 5 bases from J, with 11 bases in between. DNA of the CDR3: TGTGCCAGCAGCCAAGTCGGCAGGGGTTATGGCTACACCTTC. Translation: CASSQVGRGYGYTF.

This chain connects TRBV12-3 or TRBV12-4 to TRBJ1-1; D perhaps matches TRBD1 (5 bases). Trimming took off 9 bases at V and 1 base at J, with 12 bases between the two ends. The length of the CDR3 is 13 residues. The DNA of the CDR3 is TGTGCCAGTACCGTCAGGGCGAACACTGAAGCTTTCTTT. It encodes CASTVRANTEAFF.

The rearrangement links TRBV4-2 to TRBJ1-5; D possibly corresponds to TRBD1 (6 bases). In germline, CDR1 is LGHNA, CDR2 YNFKEQ. The CDR3 spans 15 residues. Trimming stripped 0 bases from V and 4 bases from J, with 10 bases between. This CDR3 reads CASSQDWGPNQPQHF. CDR3 sequence (DNA): TGTGCCAGCAGCCAAGATTGGGGGCCTAATCAGCCCCAGCATTTT.

V is TRBV6-5 and J is TRBJ2-5, with D possibly TRBD1 on 6 matching bases. Trimming shortened V by 7 bases and J by 5 bases, and 17 bases separated the two germline ends. Germline V gives CDR1 MNHEY, CDR2 SVGAGI. CDR3 length: 14 amino acids. The CDR3 spells CASKSTGIIETQYF. The CDR3 DNA reads as TGTGCCAGCAAGAGCACAGGGATTATCGAGACCCAGTACTTC.

V and J are TRBV10-1 and TRBJ2-1, with D maybe TRBD2 (6 bases). This CDR3 spans 14 amino acids. The germline V gene has CDR1 WNHNN and CDR2 SYGVQD (reference sequence). Trimming stripped 4 bases from V and 8 bases from J, with 15 bases between. Written as DNA, the CDR3 is TGCGCCAGCAGTGCGACACCGTGGGGGGATGAGCAGTTCTTC. Amino acid sequence: CASSATPWGDEQFF.

This clone came up once. The chain uses TRBV29-1 and TRBJ1-1; 7 nucleotides line up with TRBD1. The length of the CDR3 is 12 residues. V shed 4 bases and J 4 bases; nucleotides not matched to a gene: 3. Germline V CDR1 and CDR2: SQVTM, ANQGSEA. The CDR3 coding sequence is TGCAGCGTTGCACAGGGGTCCACTGAAGCTTTCTTT. Amino acids: CSVAQGSTEAFF.

The V call is TRBV6-1, the J call TRBJ2-1, with D maybe TRBD2 (6 bases). The germline V gene has CDR1 MNHNS and CDR2 SASEGT. V was pared by 0 bases and J by 1 base, with 7 bases between. This CDR3 has 15 residues. CDR3 sequence reads: CASSEAGGSYNEQFF. DNA of the CDR3: TGTGCCAGCAGTGAAGCGGGAGGTTCCTACAATGAGCAGTTCTTC.

The rearrangement links TRBV9 to TRBJ2-2; TRBD1 agrees at 7 bases. The germline V gene has CDR1 SGDLS and CDR2 YYNGEE. V lost 0 bases, J lost 0 bases, and 2 bases stayed unmatched. The CDR3 has 16 amino acids. The CDR3 nucleotides read TGTGCCAGCAGCGTAGCAACAGGGGCGAACACCGGGGAGCTGTTTTTT. It yields the protein CASSVATGANTGELFF.

The chain employs TRBV11-3 and TRBJ2-2, with a possible D match to TRBD2 (5 bases). There are 14 residues in the CDR3. V was trimmed by 1 base and J by 4 bases, leaving 7 bases between them. The V gene's germline CDR1 is SGHNT and CDR2 YENEEA. CDR3 amino acids: CASSLARGTGELFF. Written as DNA, the CDR3 is TGTGCCAGCAGCTTAGCCCGGGGCACCGGGGAGCTGTTTTTT.

The chain links TRBV6-5 to TRBJ1-2; TRBD1 is a possible D gene (5 bases). Germline loops: CDR1 MNHEY, CDR2 SVGAGI. The CDR3 spans 13 residues. The ends were cut back, 5 bases at V and 10 bases at J, with 17 bases in the middle. The CDR3 loop is CASSTAGRTNYTF. CDR3 in DNA: TGTGCCAGCAGTACGGCGGGACGGACAAACTACACCTTC.

The rearrangement uses TRBV6-5 and TRBJ2-6; D perhaps matches TRBD1 (5 bases). Trimming shortened V by 6 bases and J by 0 bases, and 9 bases separated the two germline ends. The germline V gene has CDR1 MNHEY and CDR2 SVGAGI. The CDR3 consists of 15 residues. This CDR3 reads CASRSDSSGANVLTF. CDR3 nucleotides: TGTGCCAGCAGGAGCGACAGCTCTGGGGCCAACGTCCTGACTTTC.

The CDR3 sequence is CASSQGTSGGTGETQYF. CDR3 nucleotide sequence: TGTGCCAGCAGCCAAGGGACTAGCGGGGGGACAGGGGAGACCCAGTACTTC. This chain joins TRBV4-2 and TRBJ2-5, with 14 bases aligning to TRBD2. The CDR3 extends over 17 amino acids. In germline, CDR1 is LGHNA, CDR2 YNFKEQ. V lost 1 base, J lost 5 bases, and 6 bases stayed unmatched.

J is TRBJ2-2 and V is TRBV19; D ambiguous. Per germline, CDR1 LNHDA and CDR2 SQIVND (reference sequence). Trimming left V 1 base short and J 1 base short, with 7 bases between. This CDR3 has 15 residues. The CDR3 bases are TGTGCCAGTAGTATAGGACATTTGAACACCGGGGAGCTGTTTTTT. This codes for CASSIGHLNTGELFF.